A selection of T cell receptor beta chains follows, all from one sample in a study of blood T cell repertoires in COVID-19. Assay: immunoSEQ multiplex PCR; the TCRdb copy retains only in-frame clones and omits some. The sample shows 310,000 or so clones, over 75% of them seen only once. Sequencing was done on a sample of PBMCs or T cells enriched from blood (not recorded which). The receptors here all came from a woman between 40 and 50 years old who had recovered from COVID-19. Each CDR3 is given with its conserved first and last residue. The order of the fields is J gene, clone size, V gene, D gene, CDR3 protein, CDR3 DNA. The D gene is left open where the match is weak. Size values are once, few and many counts, or a class for expanded clones, and some rows have none.

TRBJ1-1 - TRBV28 - CASSLGAYGPSEAFF TGTGCCAGCAGTTTGGGAGCGTATGGGCCATCAGAAGCTTTCTTT
TRBJ1-5 - TRBV4-2 - CASSQEFTNNQPQHF TGTGCCAGCAGCCAAGAATTTACTAATAATCAGCCCCAGCATTTT
TRBJ2-7 - TRBV18 - CASSLMGHRASYEQYF TGTGCCAGCTCACTCATGGGGCACAGAGCCTCCTACGAGCAGTACTTC
TRBJ2-5 - TRBV4-1 - CASSQDFQGGETQYF TGCGCCAGCAGCCAAGATTTTCAGGGAGGAGAGACCCAGTACTTC
TRBJ1-3 - TRBV19 - CATGLLSSGNTIYF TGTGCCACAGGACTGTTGAGCTCTGGAAACACCATATATTTT
TRBJ1-1 - TRBV7-9 - CASSLSARGKRNTEAFF TGTGCCAGCAGCTTATCGGCAAGGGGCAAGAGGAACACTGAAGCTTTCTTT
TRBJ1-5 - TRBV19 - CASSYSNQPQHF TGTGCCAGTAGTTATAGCAATCAGCCCCAGCATTTT
TRBJ2-1 - TRBV7-2 TRBD2 CASSLGGTSVYEQFF TGTGCCAGCAGCTTGGGGGGGACTAGCGTCTATGAGCAGTTCTTC
TRBJ2-1 - TRBV7-6 TRBD2 CASSWTSGGSDNEQFF TGTGCCAGCAGCTGGACTAGCGGGGGATCGGACAATGAGCAGTTCTTC
TRBJ1-1 - TRBV5-6 - CASSWVGGGTEAFF TGTGCCAGCAGCTGGGTGGGGGGTGGCACTGAAGCTTTCTTT
TRBJ1-2 - TRBV28 - CAALSRVDYGYTF TGTGCCGCCCTAAGCAGGGTGGACTATGGCTACACCTTC
TRBJ2-1 - TRBV30 TRBD2 CAWRAKAGGYNEQFF TGTGCCTGGAGGGCCAAAGCGGGAGGGTACAATGAGCAGTTCTTC
TRBJ2-3 - TRBV9 TRBD2 CASSVESGGGTDTQYF TGTGCCAGCAGCGTAGAAAGCGGGGGAGGGACAGATACGCAGTATTTT
TRBJ2-2 few TRBV11-3 - CASSLDREDTGELFF TGTGCCAGCAGCTTAGACAGGGAGGACACCGGGGAGCTGTTTTTT
TRBJ1-2 - TRBV5-5 TRBD1 CASTTDRDDYGYTF TGTGCCAGCACCACCGACAGGGACGACTATGGCTACACCTTC
TRBJ2-5 - TRBV7-2 TRBD2 CASSRGGVETQYF TGTGCCAGCAGCCGGGGGGGGGTGGAGACCCAGTACTTC
TRBJ1-4 - TRBV28 - CASTRGSNEKLFF TGTGCCAGCACTCGCGGCTCTAATGAAAAACTGTTTTTT
TRBJ1-1 - TRBV5-4 - CASSLEAGNTEAFF TGTGCCAGCAGCCTCGAGGCGGGGAACACTGAAGCTTTCTTT
TRBJ2-5 - TRBV18 TRBD2 CASSPRLTSGRAVDGETQYF TGTGCCAGCTCACCACGCTTGACTAGCGGGAGGGCAGTAGATGGCGAGACCCAGTACTTC
TRBJ2-7 once TRBV10-3 - CAIQSQGYEQYF TGTGCCATACAGTCACAGGGTTACGAGCAGTACTTC
TRBJ1-1 - TRBV20-1 TRBD1 CSARDRGEAFF TGCAGTGCCCGGGACAGAGGTGAAGCTTTCTTT
TRBJ2-7 - TRBV7-9 - CAGSGGSSYEQYF TGTGCCGGATCGGGTGGGAGCTCCTACGAGCAGTACTTC
TRBJ1-1 - TRBV5-1 TRBD1 CASSPRTGARNTEAFF TGCGCCAGCAGCCCCCGGACAGGGGCGCGAAATACTGAAGCTTTCTTT